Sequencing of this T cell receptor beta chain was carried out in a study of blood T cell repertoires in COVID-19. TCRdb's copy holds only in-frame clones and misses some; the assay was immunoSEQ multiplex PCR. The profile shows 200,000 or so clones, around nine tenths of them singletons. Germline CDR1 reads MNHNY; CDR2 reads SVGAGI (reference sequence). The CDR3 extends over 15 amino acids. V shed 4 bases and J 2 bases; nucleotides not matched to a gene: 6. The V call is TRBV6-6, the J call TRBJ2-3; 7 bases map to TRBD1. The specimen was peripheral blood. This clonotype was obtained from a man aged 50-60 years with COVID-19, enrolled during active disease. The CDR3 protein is CASSFRTGYTDTQYF. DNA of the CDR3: TGTGCCAGCAGTTTCCGGACAGGATACACAGATACGCAGTATTTT.